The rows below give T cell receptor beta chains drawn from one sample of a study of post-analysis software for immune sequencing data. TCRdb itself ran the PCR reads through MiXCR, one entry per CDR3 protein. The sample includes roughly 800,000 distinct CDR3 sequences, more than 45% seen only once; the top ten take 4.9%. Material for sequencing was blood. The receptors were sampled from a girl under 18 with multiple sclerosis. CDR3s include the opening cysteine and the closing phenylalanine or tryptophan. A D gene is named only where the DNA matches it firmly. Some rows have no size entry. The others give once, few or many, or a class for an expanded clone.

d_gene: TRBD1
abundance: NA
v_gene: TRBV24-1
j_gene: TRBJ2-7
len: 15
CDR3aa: CATSARTGGMYEQYF
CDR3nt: TGTGCCACCAGTGCCCGGACAGGGGGCATGTACGAGCAGTACTTC

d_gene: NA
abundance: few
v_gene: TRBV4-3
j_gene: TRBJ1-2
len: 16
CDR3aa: CASSQDGTGRSYGYTF
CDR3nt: TGCGCCAGCAGCCAAGATGGAACAGGTAGAAGCTATGGCTACACCTTC

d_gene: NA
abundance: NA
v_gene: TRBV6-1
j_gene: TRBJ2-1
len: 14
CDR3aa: CASSEALRMDEQFF
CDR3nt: TGTGCCAGCAGTGAAGCCCTTCGTATGGATGAGCAGTTCTTC

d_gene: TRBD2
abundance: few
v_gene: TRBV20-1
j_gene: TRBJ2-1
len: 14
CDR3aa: CSAPLAGRSNEQFF
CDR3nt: TGCAGTGCTCCGCTAGCGGGAAGGTCCAATGAGCAGTTCTTC

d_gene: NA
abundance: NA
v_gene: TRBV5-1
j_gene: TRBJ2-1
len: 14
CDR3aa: CASSLEGRHNEQFF
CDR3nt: TGCGCCAGCAGCTTGGAGGGACGGCATAATGAGCAGTTCTTC

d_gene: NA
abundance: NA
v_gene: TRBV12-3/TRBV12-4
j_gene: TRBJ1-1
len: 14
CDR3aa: CASSFLNLGEGAFF
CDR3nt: TGTGCCAGCAGTTTCCTTAATTTAGGGGAAGGAGCTTTCTTT

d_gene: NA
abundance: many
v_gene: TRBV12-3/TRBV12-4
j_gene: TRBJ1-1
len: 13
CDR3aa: CASSLGLNTEAFF
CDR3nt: TGTGCTAGCAGCCTAGGGCTAAACACTGAAGCTTTCTTT

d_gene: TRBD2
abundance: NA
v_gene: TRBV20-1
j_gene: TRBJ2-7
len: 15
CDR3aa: CSAPRGTSGTYEQYF
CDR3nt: TGCAGTGCTCCGCGGGGGACTAGCGGAACCTACGAGCAGTACTTC

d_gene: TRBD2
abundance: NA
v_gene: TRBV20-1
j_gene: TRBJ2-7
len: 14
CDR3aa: CSATPLAGVGEQYF
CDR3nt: TGCAGTGCTACCCCACTAGCGGGAGTGGGGGAGCAGTACTTC

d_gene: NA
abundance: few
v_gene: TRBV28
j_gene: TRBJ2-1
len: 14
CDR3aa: CASSFKAGKGEQFF
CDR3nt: TGTGCCAGCAGTTTTAAGGCAGGGAAGGGTGAGCAGTTCTTC

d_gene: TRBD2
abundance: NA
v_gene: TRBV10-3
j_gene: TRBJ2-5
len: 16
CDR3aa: CAISESSTSVLQTQYF
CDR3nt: TGTGCCATCAGTGAGTCGAGTACTAGCGTTCTGCAGACCCAGTACTTC

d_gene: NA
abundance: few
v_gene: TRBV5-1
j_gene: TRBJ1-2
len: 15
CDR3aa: CASSLPSTSNYGYTF
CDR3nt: TGCGCCAGCAGCTTGCCGTCAACCTCTAACTATGGCTACACCTTC

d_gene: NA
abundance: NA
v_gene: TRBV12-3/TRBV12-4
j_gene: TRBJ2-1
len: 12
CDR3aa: CASSFMGGEEFF
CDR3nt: TGTGCCAGCAGTTTTATGGGAGGTGAGGAGTTCTTC

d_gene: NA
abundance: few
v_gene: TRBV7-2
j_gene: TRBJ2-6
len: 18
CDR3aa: CASSPRRGFRSGANVLTF
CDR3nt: TGTGCCAGCAGTCCAAGGAGGGGATTCCGTTCTGGGGCCAACGTCCTGACTTTC

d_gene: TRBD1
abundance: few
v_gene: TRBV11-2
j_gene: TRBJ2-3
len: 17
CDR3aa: CASSLAGTGGFTDTQYF
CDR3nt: TGTGCCAGCAGCTTAGCCGGGACAGGGGGTTTCACAGATACGCAGTATTTT

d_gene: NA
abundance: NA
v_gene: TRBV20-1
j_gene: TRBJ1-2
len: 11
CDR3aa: CSARAPAADTF
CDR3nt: TGCAGTGCTAGAGCCCCGGCTGCGGACACCTTC

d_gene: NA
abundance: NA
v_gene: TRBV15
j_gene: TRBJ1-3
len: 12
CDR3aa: CATSNSGNTIYF
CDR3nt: TGTGCCACCAGCAATAGTGGAAACACCATATATTTT

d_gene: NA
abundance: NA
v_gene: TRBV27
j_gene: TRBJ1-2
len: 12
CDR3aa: CASGLGNYGYTF
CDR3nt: TGTGCCAGCGGGCTTGGGAACTATGGCTACACCTTC

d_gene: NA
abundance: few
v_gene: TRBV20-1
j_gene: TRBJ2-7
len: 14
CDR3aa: CSASPRTGTYEQYF
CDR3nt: TGCAGTGCTTCCCCCCGGACGGGAACCTACGAGCAGTACTTC

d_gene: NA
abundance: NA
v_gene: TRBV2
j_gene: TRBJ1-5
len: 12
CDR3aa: CASRASGGPQHF
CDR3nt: TGTGCCAGCAGAGCCTCCGGAGGTCCCCAGCATTTT

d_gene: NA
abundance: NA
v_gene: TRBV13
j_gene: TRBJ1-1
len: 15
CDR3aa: CASSLGPRGTTEAFF
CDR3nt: TGTGCCAGCAGCTTAGGCCCGCGGGGGACCACTGAAGCTTTCTTT

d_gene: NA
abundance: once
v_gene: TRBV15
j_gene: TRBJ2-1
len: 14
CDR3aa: CATSGPPLGDEQFF
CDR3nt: TGTGCCACCAGCGGACCACCCTTAGGGGATGAGCAGTTCTTC

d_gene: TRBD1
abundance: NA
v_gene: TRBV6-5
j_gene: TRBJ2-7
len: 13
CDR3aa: CASREQGTGEQYF
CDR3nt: TGTGCCAGCAGGGAACAGGGGACGGGCGAGCAGTACTTC

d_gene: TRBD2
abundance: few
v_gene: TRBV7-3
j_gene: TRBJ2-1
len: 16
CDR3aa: CASSLTIAGGVNEQFF
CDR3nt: TGTGCCAGCAGCTTAACGATAGCGGGAGGGGTTAATGAGCAGTTCTTC

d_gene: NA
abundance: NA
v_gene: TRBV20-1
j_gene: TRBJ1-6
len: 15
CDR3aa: CSASGQPANNSPLHF
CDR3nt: TGCAGTGCTAGCGGGCAGCCGGCGAATAATTCACCCCTCCACTTT

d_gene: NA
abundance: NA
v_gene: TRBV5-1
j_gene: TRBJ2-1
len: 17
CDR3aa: CASSLEVGPTAYNEQFF
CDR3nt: TGCGCCAGCAGCTTGGAGGTAGGGCCCACAGCCTACAATGAGCAGTTCTTC

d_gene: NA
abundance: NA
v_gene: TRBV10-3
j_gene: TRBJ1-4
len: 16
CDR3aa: CAISESRRDINEKLFF
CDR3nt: TGTGCCATCAGTGAGTCCCGACGGGATATAAATGAAAAACTGTTTTTT

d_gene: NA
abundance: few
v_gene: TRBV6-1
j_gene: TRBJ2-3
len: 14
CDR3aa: CASVGGLSTDTQYF
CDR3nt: TGTGCCAGCGTGGGGGGCCTTAGCACAGATACGCAGTATTTT

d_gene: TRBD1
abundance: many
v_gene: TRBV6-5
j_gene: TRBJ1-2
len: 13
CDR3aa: CASRRQGNYGYTF
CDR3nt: TGTGCCAGCAGGCGACAGGGAAACTATGGCTACACCTTC

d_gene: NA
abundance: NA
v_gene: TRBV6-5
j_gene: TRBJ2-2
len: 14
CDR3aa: CASSVRANTGELFF
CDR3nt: TGTGCCAGCAGTGTAAGGGCGAACACCGGGGAGCTGTTTTTT

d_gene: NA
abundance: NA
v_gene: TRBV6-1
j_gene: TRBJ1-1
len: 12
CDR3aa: CASSGGTIAAFF
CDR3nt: TGTGCCAGCAGCGGAGGGACAATTGCAGCTTTCTTT